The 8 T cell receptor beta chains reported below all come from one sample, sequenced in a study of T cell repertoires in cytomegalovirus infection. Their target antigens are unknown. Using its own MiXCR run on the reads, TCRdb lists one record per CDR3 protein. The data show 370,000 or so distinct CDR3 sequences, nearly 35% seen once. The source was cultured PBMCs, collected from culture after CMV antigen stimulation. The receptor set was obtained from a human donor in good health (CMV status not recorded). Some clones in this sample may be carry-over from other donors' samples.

CDR3 sequence: CASTPGFQPNTGELFF. For the CDR3, the DNA is TGTGCCAGTACCCCTGGGTTCCAACCCAACACCGGGGAGCTGTTTTTT. V and J are TRBV19 and TRBJ2-2; D unresolved. Per the germline V gene, CDR1 is LNHDA and CDR2 is SQIVND (reference sequence). V was pared by 7 bases and J by 2 bases, with 17 bases between. This CDR3 spans 16 amino acids.

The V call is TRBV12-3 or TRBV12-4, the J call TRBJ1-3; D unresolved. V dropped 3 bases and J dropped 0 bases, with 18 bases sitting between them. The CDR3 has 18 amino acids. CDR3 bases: TGTGCCAGCAGTTTCGTTAAATCAGCCCCTAACTCTGGAAACACCATATATTTT. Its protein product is CASSFVKSAPNSGNTIYF.

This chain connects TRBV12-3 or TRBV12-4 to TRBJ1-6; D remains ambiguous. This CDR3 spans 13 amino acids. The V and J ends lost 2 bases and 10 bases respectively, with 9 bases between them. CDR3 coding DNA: TGTGCCAGCAGTTTACTGGGATACTCACCCCTCCACTTT. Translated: CASSLLGYSPLHF.

The CDR3 DNA is TGTGCCAGCAGCTTAGATAGGCCGGGGCGAAACTATGGCTACACCTTC. This codes for CASSLDRPGRNYGYTF. The chain has TRBV11-2 and TRBJ1-2, with D possibly matching TRBD1 (5 bases). Germline V CDR1 and CDR2: SGHAT, FQNNGV. Trimming shortened V by 0 bases and J by 2 bases, and 13 bases separated the two germline ends. This CDR3 has 16 amino acids.

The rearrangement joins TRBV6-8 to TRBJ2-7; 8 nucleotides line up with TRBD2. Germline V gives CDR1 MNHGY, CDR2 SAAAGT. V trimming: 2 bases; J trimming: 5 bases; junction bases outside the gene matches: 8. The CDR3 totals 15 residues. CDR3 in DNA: TGTGCCAGCAGTTACGGTGGTAGCGGGACAAACGAGCAGTACTTC. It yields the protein CASSYGGSGTNEQYF.

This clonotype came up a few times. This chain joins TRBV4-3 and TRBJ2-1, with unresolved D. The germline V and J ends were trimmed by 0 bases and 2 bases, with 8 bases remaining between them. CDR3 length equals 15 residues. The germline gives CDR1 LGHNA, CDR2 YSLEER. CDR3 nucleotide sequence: TGCGCCAGCAGCCAAGACTACCAGGCCTACAATGAGCAGTTCTTC. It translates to CASSQDYQAYNEQFF.

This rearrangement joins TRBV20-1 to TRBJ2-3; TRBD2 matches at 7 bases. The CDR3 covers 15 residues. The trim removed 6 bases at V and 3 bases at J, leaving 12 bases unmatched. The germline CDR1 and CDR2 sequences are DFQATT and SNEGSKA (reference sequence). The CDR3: CSARPWEGLTDTQYF. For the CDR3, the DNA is TGCAGTGCCCGCCCGTGGGAGGGCCTTACAGATACGCAGTATTTT.

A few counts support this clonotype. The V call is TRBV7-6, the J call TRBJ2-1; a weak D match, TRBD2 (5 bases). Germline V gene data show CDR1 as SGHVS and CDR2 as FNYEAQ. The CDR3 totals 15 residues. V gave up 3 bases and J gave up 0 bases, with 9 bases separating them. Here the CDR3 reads CASSLTGSSYNEQFF. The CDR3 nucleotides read TGTGCCAGCAGCTTGACGGGGAGCTCCTACAATGAGCAGTTCTTC.